This passage covers 28 T cell receptor beta chains from one sample sequenced in a study of high-grade serous ovarian cancer treatment subgroups. Repertoires were generated with immunoSEQ multiplex PCR, while TCRdb's copy carries only in-frame clones and drops some. This table holds around 30,000 clones, 84% found once. The tumor samples were collected prior to definitive surgery or chemotherapy. What was sequenced was tumor tissue. The receptors come from a human donor with high-grade serous ovarian cancer.

The chain combines TRBV27 with TRBJ2-3; no definite D call. This CDR3 spans 12 amino acids. The V end was cut by 6 bases, the J end by 4 bases, with 8 bases between. The germline V gene encodes CDR1 MNHEY and CDR2 SMNVEV (reference sequence). The CDR3 loop is CASRGIADTQYF. CDR3 nucleotides: TGTGCCAGCAGAGGGATAGCAGATACGCAGTATTTT.

V and J are TRBV12-5 and TRBJ2-3; D remains unclear. This CDR3 contains 16 residues. The V end was cut by 6 bases, the J end by 4 bases, with 20 bases between. Germline loops: CDR1 LGHNT, CDR2 FRNRAP. The chain's CDR3 is CASGVVGWSVSDTQYF. CDR3 DNA sequence: TGTGCTAGTGGCGTAGTGGGGTGGAGTGTCTCAGATACGCAGTATTTT. The variable domain in full, completed from reference TRBV12-5 and TRBJ2-3, reads DARVTQTPRHKVTEMGQEVTMRCQPILGHNTVFWYRQTMMQGLELLAYFRNRAPLDDSGMPKDRFSAEMPDATLATLKIQPSEPRDSAVYFCASGVVGWSVSDTQYFGPGTRLTVL.

The chain carries TRBV9 and TRBJ2-2; 9 bases are a match to TRBD2. CDR1 is SGDLS, CDR2 YYNGEE, per germline. Unmatched junction bases numbered 6, after V lost 7 bases and J lost 5 bases. CDR3 length: 14 amino acids. DNA of the CDR3: TGTGCCAGCGGCGGGGGGGGTTCTACCGGGGAGCTGTTTTTT. This codes for CASGGGGSTGELFF. Variable domain in full (rest from reference TRBV9 and TRBJ2-2): DSGVTQTPKHLITATGQRVTLRCSPRSGDLSVYWYQQSLDQGLQFLIQYYNGEERAKGNILERFSAQQFPDLHSELNLSSLELGDSALYFCASGGGGSTGELFFGEGSRLTVL.

The CDR3 region is CSVAGTGSYEQYF. The CDR3 nucleotides are TGCAGCGTTGCCGGGACGGGTTCCTACGAGCAGTACTTC. The chain uses TRBV29-1 and TRBJ2-5; D could derive from TRBD1 or TRBD2 (5 bases each). The J call is uncertain, as TRBJ2-7 better fits the DNA end. The CDR3 consists of 13 residues. Looked up from germline, CDR1 is SQVTM and CDR2 is ANQGSEA.

The genes are TRBV20-1 and TRBJ2-7; 7 bases align to TRBD1. The CDR3 sequence is 11 residues long. CDR1 is DFQATT, CDR2 SNEGSKA, per germline (reference sequence). The junction had 3 bases not matched to a gene; V was cut back by 6 bases and J by 4 bases. The CDR3 DNA follows: TGCAGTGCAAGACAGGGTTACGAGCAGTACTTC. Translated: CSARQGYEQYF.

This clone was detected only a few times. V and J are TRBV19 and TRBJ2-2; D unresolved. CDR1 LNHDA and CDR2 SQIVND come from the germline V gene (reference sequence). The CDR3 sequence is 14 residues long. Between the trimmed V and J ends, which lost 6 bases and 6 bases, there was a span of 14 bases. CDR3 coding DNA: TGTGCCAGTAGGGCCACTTTGCGGCCCGGGGAGCTGTTTTTT. It is translated as CASRATLRPGELFF.

The J gene is TRBJ1-2, the V gene TRBV19; the D is unclear. From germline, CDR1 is LNHDA and CDR2 SQIVND (reference sequence). The CDR3 covers 10 residues. Trimming removed 8 bases from V and 3 bases from J, with 4 bases in between. CDR3 region: CASGHYGYTF. The DNA for the CDR3 is TGTGCCAGTGGACACTATGGCTACACCTTC.

This chain links TRBV13 with TRBJ2-1, with TRBD2 matching 9 bases. V shed 5 bases and J 8 bases; nucleotides not matched to a gene: 4. Germline V lookup: CDR1 PRHDT, CDR2 FYEKMQ (reference sequence). The CDR3 length is 13 residues. CDR3 in amino acids: CASSLRTSDEQFF. CDR3 nucleotide sequence: TGTGCCAGCAGCCTAAGGACTAGCGATGAGCAGTTCTTC.

J is TRBJ1-3 and V is TRBV7-9; 7 bases are a match to TRBD1. Looked up from germline, CDR1 is SEHNR and CDR2 is FQNEAQ (reference sequence). V lost 8 bases to trimming and J lost 0 bases; unmatched junction nucleotides: 10. The CDR3 consists of 16 residues. The DNA of the CDR3 is TGTGCCAGCTCAATGGGACAGCCGAGCTCTGGAAACACCATATATTTT. This encodes CASSMGQPSSGNTIYF.

The chain is built from TRBV18 and TRBJ2-5; D is unclear. The V gene's germline CDR1 is KGHSH and CDR2 LQKENI. Trimming removed 5 bases at V and 2 bases at J, with 3 bases between. There are 11 residues in the CDR3. The CDR3 coding sequence is TGTGCCAGCTCAGGTCAAGAGACCCAGTACTTC. This gives the protein CASSGQETQYF.

This clone was seen a single time. Here the CDR3 DNA reads TGTGCCAGCAAACAGGGGGCCCCCGGGGAGCTGTTTTTT. It codes for CASKQGAPGELFF. The chain combines TRBV27 with TRBJ2-2, with TRBD1 identical over 9 bases. Germline V gene sequence: CDR1 MNHEY, CDR2 SMNVEV (reference sequence). The V segment lost 7 bases and the J segment 6 bases; nucleotides outside the gene matches: 3. The CDR3 spans 13 residues.

The chain employs TRBV5-1 and TRBJ2-1; D possibly corresponds to TRBD2 (5 bases). Germline assignment: CDR1 SGHRS and CDR2 YFSETQ. There are 15 residues in the CDR3. Deletions cut 4 bases from V and 4 bases from J, with 15 bases between. For the CDR3, the DNA is TGCGCCAGCAGCCATGGAAGGGAGCCATACAATGAGCAGTTCTTC. Translation gives CASSHGREPYNEQFF.

The chain carries TRBV6-1 and TRBJ1-2; D not resolved. The V gene lost 7 bases and the J gene lost 1 base, with 10 bases spanning the gap. The V gene's germline CDR1 is MNHNS and CDR2 SASEGT. CDR3 length equals 13 residues. The CDR3 region is CASTRGFNYGYTF. The DNA for the CDR3 is TGTGCCAGCACGAGAGGTTTTAACTATGGCTACACCTTC.

V gene TRBV7-8 combines with J gene TRBJ2-1; D is unclear. The CDR3 length is 13 residues. The germline V and J ends were trimmed by 1 base and 4 bases, with 5 bases remaining between them. The V gene's germline CDR1 is SGHVS and CDR2 FQNEAQ. This chain's CDR3 is CASSLVLYNEQFF. The DNA for the CDR3 is TGTGCCAGCAGCTTAGTTCTATACAATGAGCAGTTCTTC.

This clone was seen only a few times. J is TRBJ1-2 and V is TRBV2, with D unresolved. The CDR3 runs to 14 residues. V gave up 5 bases and J gave up 4 bases, with 14 bases separating them. The germline V gene has CDR1 SNHLY and CDR2 FYNNEI. CDR3 in DNA: TGTGCCAGCAGTCCTGACCCCACCTTCTATGGCTACACCTTC. Translating it yields CASSPDPTFYGYTF.

CDR3 DNA sequence: TGCAGCGTTGAAGACAATCATGGCTACACCTTC. It specifies CSVEDNHGYTF. The chain is built from TRBV29-1 and TRBJ1-2; D remains ambiguous. Germline V gives CDR1 SQVTM, CDR2 ANQGSEA. V was pared by 0 bases and J by 6 bases, with 5 bases between. This CDR3 contains 11 residues.

This chain connects TRBV10-3 to TRBJ2-1; the match to TRBD2 covers 14 bases. J lost 7 bases, V lost 5 bases, and 16 bases had no gene match. Germline V gene data show CDR1 as ENHRY and CDR2 as SYGVKD. The CDR3 sequence is 19 residues long. The CDR3 coding sequence is TGTGCCATCAGTTTGGGACTAGCGGGAGAGTTAGGAGGGCAAAATGAGCAGTTCTTC. Amino acid sequence: CAISLGLAGELGGQNEQFF.

J is TRBJ2-2 and V is TRBV11-1, with 8 bases fitting TRBD1. The CDR3 sequence is 18 residues long. Germline-derived CDR1 and CDR2 are SGHAT and FQDESV (reference sequence). Trimming at V came to 4 bases and at J to 4 bases, leaving 14 bases not matched to a gene. The CDR3 DNA is TGTGCCAGCAGCTACGCTGGGACAGGTCGGGTGGGCACCGGGGAGCTGTTTTTT. It yields the protein CASSYAGTGRVGTGELFF.

This clone was seen just once. The chain carries TRBV6-5 and TRBJ1-2, with D possibly matching TRBD1 (6 bases). The CDR3 contains 13 residues. The germline V gene encodes CDR1 MNHEY and CDR2 SVGAGI. V was pared by 4 bases and J by 7 bases, with 13 bases between. As DNA, the CDR3 is TGTGCCAGCAGTTTCTACAGGGATTCTGGCTACACCTTC. Translation: CASSFYRDSGYTF.

The V call is TRBV29-1, the J call TRBJ2-2; 8 bases fit TRBD1. Germline loops: CDR1 SQVTM, CDR2 ANQGSEA. V lost 0 bases, J lost 5 bases, and 5 bases stayed unmatched. The CDR3 is 15 residues long. The CDR3 DNA sequence: TGCAGCGTTGAAGAGAGAGACAGGGGAACCGGGGAGCTGTTTTTT. It specifies CSVEERDRGTGELFF.

This rearrangement joins TRBV19 to TRBJ2-1; 7 nucleotides agree with TRBD1. CDR1 is LNHDA and CDR2 is SQIVND in the germline V gene (reference sequence). This CDR3 comprises 14 residues. V was clipped by 6 bases and J by 10 bases; unmatched bases: 12. CDR3 nucleotides: TGTGCCAGTAGGGAGACAGGGCCCTTGTTGGAGCAGTTCTTC. It yields the protein CASRETGPLLEQFF.

The rearrangement links TRBV4-2 to TRBJ2-5, with 8 bases aligning to TRBD2. This CDR3 region has 15 residues. Germline V lookup: CDR1 LGHNA, CDR2 YNFKEQ. Unmatched junction bases numbered 9, after V lost 4 bases and J lost 5 bases. CDR3 amino acids: CASSPYSGDRETQYF. For the CDR3, the DNA is TGTGCCAGCAGCCCGTATAGCGGGGATCGGGAGACCCAGTACTTC.

This clone has a single count. V and J are TRBV28 and TRBJ2-7, with D unresolved. This CDR3 region has 11 residues. V was clipped by 7 bases and J by 11 bases, with 15 bases between them. Germline V gene sequence: CDR1 MDHEN, CDR2 SYDVKM. The CDR3 coding sequence is TGTGCCAGCAATCGAGACGGAAGGGAGTACTTC. Translated: CASNRDGREYF.

This chain connects TRBV29-1 to TRBJ1-4; possible D gene TRBD1, 5 bases. The V end was cut by 7 bases, the J end by 4 bases, with 13 bases between. The CDR3 runs 13 residues. In germline, CDR1 is SQVTM, CDR2 ANQGSEA. CDR3 nucleotides: TGCAGCGCCCGGGACGGCCTTAATGAAAAACTGTTTTTT. Its translation is CSARDGLNEKLFF.

The rearrangement joins TRBV7-2 to TRBJ1-4; the D is unclear. This CDR3 is built from 17 residues. Germline assignment: CDR1 SGHTA and CDR2 FQGNSA. Trimming removed 1 base at V and 0 bases at J, with 12 bases between. Written as DNA, the CDR3 is TGTGCCAGCAGCTTAGAAAGCCCGGCTACAACTAATGAAAAACTGTTTTTT. Translating gives CASSLESPATTNEKLFF.

This sequence joins TRBV14 and TRBJ2-1; D may match TRBD1 or TRBD2 (5 bases each). V dropped 2 bases and J dropped 3 bases, with 14 bases sitting between them. CDR1 is SGHDN, CDR2 FVKESK, per germline. This CDR3 spans 16 amino acids. In nucleotides, the CDR3 is TGTGCCAGCAGCCAATCCGGGACCCGCTTCTACAATGAGCAGTTCTTC. Translated: CASSQSGTRFYNEQFF.

The J gene is TRBJ1-2, the V gene TRBV6-6; 7 bases align to TRBD1. This CDR3 region has 13 residues. Germline CDR1 MNHNY, CDR2 SVGAGI (reference sequence). The J segment lost 8 bases and the V segment lost 0 bases, leaving 3 bases of the junction unmatched. The CDR3 protein is CASSYSDRVGYTF. The CDR3 region has the DNA TGTGCCAGCAGTTACTCCGACAGGGTCGGCTACACCTTC.

The gene calls are TRBV27 and TRBJ2-5; no reliable D call. The J call may be wrong; the DNA end is better matched by TRBJ2-7. Germline lookup yields CDR1 MNHEY and CDR2 SMNVEV (reference sequence). This CDR3 has 14 residues. DNA of the CDR3: TGTGCCAGCAGTCCCGAGCCGAGTACCTACGAGCAGTACTTC. Protein: CASSPEPSTYEQYF.